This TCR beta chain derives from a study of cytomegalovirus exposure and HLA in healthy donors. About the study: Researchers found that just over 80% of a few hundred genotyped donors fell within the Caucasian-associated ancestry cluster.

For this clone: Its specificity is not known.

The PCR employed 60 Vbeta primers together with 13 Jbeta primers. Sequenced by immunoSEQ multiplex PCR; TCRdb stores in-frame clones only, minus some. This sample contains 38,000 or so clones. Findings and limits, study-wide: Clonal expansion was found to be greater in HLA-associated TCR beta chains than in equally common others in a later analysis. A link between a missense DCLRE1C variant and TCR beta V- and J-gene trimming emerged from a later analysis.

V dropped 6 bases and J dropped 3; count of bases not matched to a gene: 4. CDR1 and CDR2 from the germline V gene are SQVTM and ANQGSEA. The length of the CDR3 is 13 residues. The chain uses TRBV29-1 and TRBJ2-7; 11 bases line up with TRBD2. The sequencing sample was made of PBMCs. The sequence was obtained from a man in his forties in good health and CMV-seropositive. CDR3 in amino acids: CSVTGTSGYEQYF. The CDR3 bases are TGCAGCGTCACCGGGACTAGCGGCTACGAGCAGTACTTC.